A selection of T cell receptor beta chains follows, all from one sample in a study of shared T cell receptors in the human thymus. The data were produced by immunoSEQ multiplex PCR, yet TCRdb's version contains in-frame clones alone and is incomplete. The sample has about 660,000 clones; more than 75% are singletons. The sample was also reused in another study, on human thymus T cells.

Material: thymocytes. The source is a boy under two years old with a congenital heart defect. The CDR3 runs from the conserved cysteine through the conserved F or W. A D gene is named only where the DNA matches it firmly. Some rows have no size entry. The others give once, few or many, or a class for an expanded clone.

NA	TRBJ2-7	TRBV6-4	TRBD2	CASSPGLAGLDEQYF	TGTGCCAGCAGTCCCGGACTAGCGGGATTGGACGAGCAGTACTTC
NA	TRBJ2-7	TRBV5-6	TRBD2	CASSRRSGGVYEQYF	TGTGCCAGCAGCCGGCGGAGCGGGGGGGTTTACGAGCAGTACTTC
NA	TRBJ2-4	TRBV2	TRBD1	CASSTRTGKFDIQYF	TGTGCCAGCAGTACCAGGACAGGGAAATTTGACATTCAGTACTTC
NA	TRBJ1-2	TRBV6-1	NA	CASSEKPGRGYGYTF	TGTGCCAGCAGTGAAAAGCCCGGACGGGGCTATGGCTACACCTTC
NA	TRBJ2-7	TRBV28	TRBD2	CASSLPKGGLAGPNPREQYF	TGTGCCAGCAGTCTCCCGAAGGGGGGACTAGCGGGACCAAACCCACGGGAGCAGTACTTC
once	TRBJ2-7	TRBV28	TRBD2	CASSSPGGRGTSVNEQYF	TGTGCCAGCAGCTCTCCCGGGGGGCGCGGGACTAGCGTAAACGAGCAGTACTTC
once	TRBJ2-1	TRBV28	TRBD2	CASSERLARSSYNEQFF	TGTGCCAGCAGCGAGAGACTAGCGAGGAGCTCCTACAATGAGCAGTTCTTC
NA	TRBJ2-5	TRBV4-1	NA	CASSQEAWPRETQYF	TGCGCCAGCAGCCAAGAGGCTTGGCCCAGGGAGACCCAGTACTTC
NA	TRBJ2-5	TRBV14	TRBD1	CASSLGWDRQETQYF	TGTGCCAGCAGCCTGGGTTGGGACAGACAAGAGACCCAGTACTTC
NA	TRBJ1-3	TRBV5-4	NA	CASSLGGRTTGNTIYF	TGTGCCAGCAGCTTGGGGGGTCGGACAACCGGAAACACCATATATTTT
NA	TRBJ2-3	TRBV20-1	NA	CSARVTDTQYF	TGCAGTGCTAGAGTAACAGATACGCAGTATTTT
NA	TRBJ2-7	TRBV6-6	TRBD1	CASSYPTGGGYEQYF	TGTGCCAGCAGTTACCCCACAGGGGGAGGCTACGAGCAGTACTTC
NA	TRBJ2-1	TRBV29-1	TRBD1	CSVETLGQGAFEQFF	TGCAGCGTTGAAACCCTGGGACAGGGGGCTTTTGAGCAGTTCTTC
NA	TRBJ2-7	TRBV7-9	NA	CASSLEQDSYEQYF	TGTGCCAGCAGCTTAGAACAGGACTCCTACGAGCAGTACTTC
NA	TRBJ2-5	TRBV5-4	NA	CASSLRSGQETQYF	TGTGCCAGCAGCTTACGTTCCGGGCAAGAGACCCAGTACTTC
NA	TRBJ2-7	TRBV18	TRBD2	CASSFLAGFFSYEQYF	TGTGCCAGCTCTTTCCTAGCGGGATTCTTTAGTTACGAGCAGTACTTC
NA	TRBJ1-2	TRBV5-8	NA	CASIPGQGSLFYGYTF	TGTGCCAGCATCCCCGGGCAGGGAAGCCTATTTTATGGCTACACCTTC
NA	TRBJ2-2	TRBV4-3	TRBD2	CASSQDRLAGGRNTGELFF	TGCGCCAGCAGCCAAGATAGACTAGCGGGGGGGCGGAACACCGGGGAGCTGTTTTTT
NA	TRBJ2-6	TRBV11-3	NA	CASSLVTPSGANVLTF	TGTGCCAGCAGCTTAGTTACACCCTCTGGGGCCAACGTCCTGACTTTC
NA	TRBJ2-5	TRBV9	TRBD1	CASSADRGLETQYF	TGTGCCAGCAGCGCCGACAGGGGGCTTGAGACCCAGTACTTC
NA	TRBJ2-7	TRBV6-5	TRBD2	CASSTRLAAPYEQYF	TGTGCCAGCAGTACCAGACTAGCGGCCCCCTACGAGCAGTACTTC
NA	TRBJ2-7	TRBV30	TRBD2	CAWSVLAGGQHYEQYF	TGTGCCTGGAGTGTACTAGCGGGAGGCCAGCACTACGAGCAGTACTTC
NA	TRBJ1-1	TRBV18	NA	CASSDRQRPNTEAFF	TGTGCCAGCTCAGACAGACAGAGACCGAACACTGAAGCTTTCTTT
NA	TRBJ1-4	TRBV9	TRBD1	CASSARTGVGEKLFF	TGTGCCAGCAGCGCACGAACAGGGGTAGGGGAAAAACTGTTTTTT
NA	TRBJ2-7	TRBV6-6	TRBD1	CASSTGTGVREQYF	TGTGCCAGCAGTACCGGGACAGGGGTAAGGGAGCAGTACTTC
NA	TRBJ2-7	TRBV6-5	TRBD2	CASSYSEREGVYEQYF	TGTGCCAGCAGTTACTCAGAGCGGGAGGGCGTTTACGAGCAGTACTTC
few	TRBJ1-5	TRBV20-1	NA	CSAGGDQPQHF	TGCAGTGCCGGGGGAGACCAGCCCCAGCATTTT
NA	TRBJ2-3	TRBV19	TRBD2	CASSLRTSGSPSTDTQYF	TGTGCCAGTAGTTTAAGGACTAGCGGGAGCCCTAGCACAGATACGCAGTATTTT
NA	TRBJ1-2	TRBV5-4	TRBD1	CASSLGGRDRANYGYTF	TGTGCCAGCAGCTTGGGGGGCCGGGACAGAGCTAACTATGGCTACACCTTC
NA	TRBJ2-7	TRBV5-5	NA	CASSPNSSYEQYF	TGTGCCAGCAGCCCTAACAGCTCCTACGAGCAGTACTTC
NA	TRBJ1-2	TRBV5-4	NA	CASSSRTASGYGYTF	TGTGCCAGCAGCTCCCGGACAGCCAGTGGCTATGGCTACACCTTC
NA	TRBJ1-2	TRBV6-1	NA	CASSHRRGSNYGYTF	TGTGCCAGCAGTCACCGTCGGGGGAGTAACTATGGCTACACCTTC
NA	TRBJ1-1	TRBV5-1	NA	CASSLDSFRGRSNTEAFF	TGCGCCAGCAGCTTGGATTCCTTCAGGGGCCGAAGTAACACTGAAGCTTTCTTT
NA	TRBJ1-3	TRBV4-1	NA	CASSPPAPEDGNTIYF	TGCGCCAGCAGCCCCCCCGCCCCAGAAGATGGAAACACCATATATTTT
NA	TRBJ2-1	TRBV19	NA	CASSPVGGPPRGINNEQFF	TGTGCCAGTAGTCCAGTCGGGGGTCCCCCTAGAGGGATTAACAATGAGCAGTTCTTC
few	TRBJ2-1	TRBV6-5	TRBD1	CASSSRTGRYNEQFF	TGTGCCAGCAGTTCTAGGACAGGGAGGTACAATGAGCAGTTCTTC
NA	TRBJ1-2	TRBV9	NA	CASGPGRRGNYGYTF	TGTGCCAGCGGCCCGGGAAGGAGGGGAAACTATGGCTACACCTTC
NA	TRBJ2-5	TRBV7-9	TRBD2	CASSSTGLAGEETQYF	TGTGCCAGCAGCTCAACGGGACTAGCGGGAGAGGAGACCCAGTACTTC
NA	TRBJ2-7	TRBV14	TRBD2	CASSPRSTSGRSLIEQYF	TGTGCCAGCAGCCCACGTTCGACTAGCGGGAGATCCTTGATCGAGCAGTACTTC
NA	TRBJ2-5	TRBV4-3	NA	CASSQSVGEQETQYF	TGCGCCAGCAGCCAATCGGTCGGGGAACAAGAGACCCAGTACTTC
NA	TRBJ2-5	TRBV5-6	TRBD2	CASSLGASGRETQYF	TGTGCCAGCAGCTTGGGAGCCAGCGGGAGGGAGACCCAGTACTTC
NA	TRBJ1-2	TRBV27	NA	CASHSRGSYGYTF	TGTGCCTCTCATTCCCGGGGTAGCTATGGCTACACCTTC
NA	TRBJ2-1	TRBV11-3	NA	CASSPRGRGYNEQFF	TGTGCCAGCAGCCCCCGAGGCCGGGGATACAATGAGCAGTTCTTC